A single sample is the source of the 14 T cell receptor beta chains below, sequenced in a study of CD8 T cells in ankylosing spondylitis. Notes on the study in general: Ankylosing spondylitis blood appeared to carry a characteristic TCR beta motif of roughly eight highly homologous variants.

TCRdb reanalysed the 5' RACE reads using MiXCR and keeps one entry per CDR3 protein. The sample has hundreds of thousands of distinct CDR3 sequences, around 11% seen once. These TCRs' antigens remain unknown. Sequencing was performed on blood, either unsorted or a sorted T cell fraction (not recorded which). These receptors came from a male donor with ankylosing spondylitis.

Many counts were recorded for this clonotype. The gene calls are TRBV15 and TRBJ2-1; maybe TRBD2 (5 bases). This CDR3 is built from 13 residues. Germline V CDR1 and CDR2: LNHNV, YYDKDF (reference sequence). Trimming left V 2 bases short and J 8 bases short, with 10 bases between. The CDR3 bases are TGTGCCACCAGCAGACCTCGGGAAGATGAGCAGTTCTTC. It encodes CATSRPREDEQFF.

The chain combines TRBV12-3 or TRBV12-4 with TRBJ2-3; D is perhaps TRBD1 (5 bases). The CDR3 is 13 residues long. Trimming shortened V by 2 bases and J by 4 bases, and 7 bases separated the two germline ends. The CDR3 sequence is CASSLPRADTQYF. CDR3 nucleotides: TGTGCCAGCAGTTTACCCAGGGCAGATACGCAGTATTTT.

The chain joins TRBV28 to TRBJ2-1, with 9 positions matching TRBD2. The CDR3 is 16 amino acids. After removal of 5 bases from V and 2 bases from J, the junction contained 7 bases not matched to a gene. The V gene's germline CDR1 is MDHEN and CDR2 SYDVKM. CDR3 in DNA: TGTGCCAGCAGTCCTTTAGCGGGAGACCCCTACAATGAGCAGTTCTTC. It specifies CASSPLAGDPYNEQFF.

There are a few counts of this clonotype. The chain carries TRBV10-3 and TRBJ1-5, with 12 bases identical to TRBD1. The CDR3 is 15 amino acids. Unmatched junction bases numbered 5, after V lost 5 bases and J lost 6 bases. Germline V CDR1 and CDR2: ENHRY, SYGVKD. The CDR3 bases are TGTGCCATCAGTAGGGGACAGGGGGCAGGTCAGCCCCAGCATTTT. Protein product: CAISRGQGAGQPQHF.

This clonotype was observed a few times. This chain joins TRBV20-1 and TRBJ2-7, with 12 bases that match TRBD2. CDR3 length: 16 residues. J gave up 2 bases and V 0 bases, and 5 bases lay outside the gene matches. The germline CDR1 and CDR2 sequences are DFQATT and SNEGSKA (reference sequence). The CDR3 DNA reads as TGCAGTGCTAGAGACCCTAGCGGGAGGGTTACCTACGAGCAGTACTTC. It specifies CSARDPSGRVTYEQYF.

This rearrangement joins TRBV20-1 to TRBJ1-3; 7 nucleotides align to TRBD1. Germline V lookup: CDR1 DFQATT, CDR2 SNEGSKA (reference sequence). With V trimmed by 0 bases and J by 3 bases, 5 bases remained unmatched. The CDR3 length is 15 residues. The CDR3 DNA reads TGCAGTGCTAGAGAGACAGGGTGGAATGGAAACACCATATATTTT. Amino acids: CSARETGWNGNTIYF.

The sample holds a few counts of this clonotype. The CDR3 sequence: CSALGQPYNSPLHF. Written as DNA, the CDR3 is TGCAGTGCCTTGGGGCAGCCGTATAATTCACCCCTCCACTTT. The chain recombines TRBV20-1 with TRBJ1-6, with D tentatively TRBD1 (5 bases). Trimming removed 6 bases at V and 4 bases at J, with 13 bases between. The CDR3 has 14 residues. Germline loops: CDR1 DFQATT, CDR2 SNEGSKA (reference sequence).

This clonotype has a handful of counts. The J gene is TRBJ2-5, the V gene TRBV29-1; 7 nucleotides agree with TRBD2. V shed 5 bases, J shed 2 bases, and the junction held 2 bases outside the gene matches. The CDR3 is 12 amino acids. CDR1 is SQVTM, CDR2 ANQGSEA, per germline. In DNA form, the CDR3 reads TGCAGCGTTTCAGCGGGGCAAGAGACCCAGTACTTC. Translation gives CSVSAGQETQYF.

This clonotype showed up just a few times. The rearrangement uses TRBV4-2 and TRBJ2-7, with TRBD2 identical over 7 bases. Trimming cost V 2 bases and J 5 bases; bases outside gene matches: 6. The CDR3 runs 14 residues. Germline V gene data show CDR1 as LGHNA and CDR2 as YNFKEQ. CDR3 loop: CASSQRRAGDEQYF. CDR3 nucleotide sequence: TGTGCCAGCAGCCAACGACGGGCGGGGGACGAGCAGTACTTC.

The J gene is TRBJ1-1, the V gene TRBV20-1; D not resolved. Trimming removed 4 bases from V and 1 base from J, with 13 bases in between. Germline V lookup: CDR1 DFQATT, CDR2 SNEGSKA (reference sequence). CDR3 length: 14 residues. DNA of the CDR3: TGCAGTGCTACCCACAGTGGACCGAACACTGAAGCTTTCTTT. This translates into CSATHSGPNTEAFF.

This sequence joins TRBV7-2 and TRBJ2-7; 14 bases map to TRBD2. CDR3 length: 16 amino acids. Germline assignment: CDR1 SGHTA and CDR2 FQGNSA. The trim removed 5 bases at V and 4 bases at J, leaving 7 bases unmatched. The CDR3 here is CASSPDGTSGGYEQYF. The CDR3 DNA sequence: TGTGCCAGCAGCCCCGACGGGACTAGCGGGGGTTACGAGCAGTACTTC.

This clonotype was detected many times. This chain joins TRBV20-1 and TRBJ2-6, with D perhaps TRBD2 (5 bases). Germline loops: CDR1 DFQATT, CDR2 SNEGSKA (reference sequence). The V end lost 5 bases, the J end lost 0 bases, and 14 bases lay between the germline ends. The CDR3 is made up of 16 amino acids. CDR3 nucleotide sequence: TGCAGTGCTCGGAAGAGGGCCACCTCTGGGGCCAACGTCCTGACTTTC. Amino acid sequence: CSARKRATSGANVLTF.

This clonotype was found many times. CDR3 sequence (DNA): TGTGCCAGCAGCATGCGTGAGACCCAGTACTTC. It codes for CASSMRETQYF. This chain links TRBV7-2 with TRBJ2-5; D gene uncertain. The CDR3 has 11 amino acids. Trimming shortened V by 5 bases and J by 5 bases, and 6 bases separated the two germline ends. Germline CDR1 reads SGHTA; CDR2 reads FQGNSA.

This clonotype was counted between two and nine times. The chain is built from TRBV9 and TRBJ2-7; 12 positions agree with TRBD1. There are 15 residues in the CDR3. The trim removed 4 bases at V and 7 bases at J, leaving 9 bases unmatched. Looked up from germline, CDR1 is SGDLS and CDR2 is YYNGEE. The CDR3: CASSPGTGGWEEQYF. The CDR3 DNA follows: TGTGCCAGCAGCCCCGGGACAGGGGGCTGGGAGGAGCAGTACTTC. Filled out from reference TRBV9 and TRBJ2-7, the complete variable domain reads DSGVTQTPKHLITATGQRVTLRCSPRSGDLSVYWYQQSLDQGLQFLIQYYNGEERAKGNILERFSAQQFPDLHSELNLSSLELGDSALYFCASSPGTGGWEEQYFGPGTRLTVT.